The rows below give T cell receptor beta chains drawn from one sample of a study of CD8 T cells in Susac syndrome. TCRdb re-called the immunoSEQ multiplex PCR reads with MiXCR, one entry per CDR3 protein. The table includes some 100,000 distinct CDR3 sequences, 85% to 95% detected once. The sample was CD4+ T cells from PBMCs. These receptors were collected from a human donor with multiple sclerosis. Both conserved end residues are part of each CDR3. The D gene is left open where the match is weak. Rows give clone size only sometimes, using once, few, many, or a class for an expanded clone.

>TRBJ1-2|.|TRBV5-1|.
CASSVTVGLFGYTF
TGCGCCAGCAGCGTGACGGTAGGGTTGTTTGGCTACACCTTC
>TRBJ1-5|.|TRBV4-3|.
CASSQDLEGQPQHF
TGCGCCAGCAGCCAAGATCTAGAAGGACAGCCCCAGCATTTT
>TRBJ1-1|few|TRBV4-3|.
CASSQDPKGNTEAFF
TGCGCCAGCAGCCAGGATCCCAAAGGGAATACTGAAGCTTTCTTT
>TRBJ1-4|.|TRBV3-1|.
CASSQMDKTNEKLFF
TGTGCCAGCAGCCAAATGGACAAAACTAATGAAAAACTGTTTTTT
>TRBJ1-5|.|TRBV27|.
CASSRGPGQPQHF
TGTGCCAGCTCCCGGGGGCCTGGTCAGCCCCAGCATTTT
>TRBJ2-5|.|TRBV28|TRBD1
CASSPPGQGARETQYF
TGTGCCAGCAGTCCTCCGGGACAGGGGGCGAGAGAGACCCAGTACTTC
>TRBJ2-5|.|TRBV6-1|.
CASIKGFQETQYF
TGTGCCAGCATTAAGGGTTTTCAAGAGACCCAGTACTTC
>TRBJ2-2|.|TRBV20-1|.
CSARVRVNTGELFF
TGCAGTGCTAGAGTGAGGGTTAACACCGGGGAGCTGTTTTTT
>TRBJ2-5|.|TRBV5-1|.
CASSFGAYQETQYF
TGCGCCAGCAGCTTTGGGGCGTACCAAGAGACCCAGTACTTC
>TRBJ1-1|once|TRBV18|.
CASSPADSPFGTEAFF
TGTGCCAGCTCACCAGCGGACAGCCCTTTTGGCACTGAAGCTTTCTTT
>TRBJ2-1|once|TRBV4-3|.
CASSQDRNEQFF
TGCGCCAGCAGCCAAGATCGGAATGAGCAGTTCTTC
>TRBJ2-3|.|TRBV6-1|TRBD2
CASSVTGTSGGARDTQYF
TGTGCCAGCAGTGTAACCGGGACTAGCGGGGGGGCCCGAGATACGCAGTATTTT
>TRBJ1-1|.|TRBV7-9|.
CASSPYRENTEAFF
TGTGCCAGCAGTCCTTACAGAGAGAACACTGAAGCTTTCTTT
>TRBJ1-6|once|TRBV6-2/TRBV6-3|.
CASSYPRKRSENYNSPLHF
TGTGCCAGCAGTTACCCGCGTAAACGGTCCGAGAACTATAATTCACCCCTCCACTTT
>TRBJ2-1|.|TRBV23-1|TRBD2
CASSQPVRSGGEQFF
TGCGCCAGCAGTCAACCGGTCCGCTCGGGGGGGGAGCAGTTCTTC
>TRBJ1-2|.|TRBV19|TRBD1
CASSRGTGSIGYTF
TGTGCCAGTAGCAGAGGGACAGGGTCGATTGGCTACACCTTC
>TRBJ1-2|.|TRBV4-1|.
CASSRIPFYRDYGYTF
TGCGCCAGCAGCCGGATACCGTTTTACAGGGACTATGGCTACACCTTC
>TRBJ1-1|.|TRBV29-1|.
CSAWTVSETEAFF
TGCAGCGCTTGGACAGTCTCGGAAACTGAAGCTTTCTTT
>TRBJ1-3|.|TRBV20-1|.
CSARSLDGNTIYF
TGCAGTGCTAGATCCCTAGACGGAAACACCATATATTTT
>TRBJ2-5|few|TRBV18|TRBD2
CASSRLAGEETQYF
TGTGCCAGCTCACGACTAGCGGGAGAAGAGACCCAGTACTTC
>TRBJ1-2|.|TRBV30|.
CAGTPLGYGYTF
TGTGCCGGGACACCCCTGGGCTATGGCTACACCTTC
>TRBJ2-5|.|TRBV6-6|TRBD2
CATRFAAGGTQYF
TGTGCCACCCGATTCGCGGCGGGGGGGACCCAGTACTTC
>TRBJ2-1|.|TRBV4-1|TRBD1
CASSQGDRDNNEQFF
TGCGCCAGCAGCCAAGGGGACAGGGACAACAATGAGCAGTTCTTC
>TRBJ1-4|.|TRBV5-1|TRBD1
CASSDDRGQFEKLFF
TGCGCCAGCAGCGACGACAGGGGGCAATTTGAAAAACTGTTTTTT
>TRBJ2-7|.|TRBV29-1|.
CSVEVQGHGSYEQYF
TGCAGCGTTGAGGTGCAGGGCCATGGCTCCTACGAGCAGTACTTC
>TRBJ1-1|.|TRBV29-1|.
CSGAGRGSPMNTEAFF
TGCAGCGGCGCAGGTAGGGGGTCACCAATGAACACTGAAGCTTTCTTT
>TRBJ2-1|.|TRBV5-1|.
CASSFRGANEQFF
TGCGCCAGCAGCTTCAGGGGCGCCAATGAGCAGTTCTTC
>TRBJ2-1|.|TRBV11-2|TRBD2
CASRQTSGGPRGPYNEQFF
TGTGCCAGCAGACAGACTAGCGGGGGTCCCCGGGGCCCCTACAATGAGCAGTTCTTC
>TRBJ1-2|.|TRBV5-5|TRBD1
CATSGTAANYGYTF
TGTGCCACCTCCGGGACAGCTGCTAACTATGGCTACACCTTC
>TRBJ1-5|few|TRBV20-1|.
CSARQGNQPQHF
TGCAGTGCTAGACAGGGCAATCAGCCCCAGCATTTT
>TRBJ2-1|.|TRBV25-1|TRBD2
CASSVRLAGLYEQFF
TGTGCCAGCAGTGTTCGGCTAGCGGGGTTGTATGAGCAGTTCTTC
>TRBJ1-1|.|TRBV12-3/TRBV12-4|.
CASSFRGAGTEAFF
TGTGCCAGCAGTTTTAGGGGTGCCGGCACTGAAGCTTTCTTT
>TRBJ1-1|once|TRBV2|.
CASSFGTGSMNTEAFF
TGTGCCAGCAGTTTCGGGACGGGGAGTATGAACACTGAAGCTTTCTTT
>TRBJ1-1|.|TRBV14|.
CASSQLQGANTEAFF
TGTGCCAGCAGCCAGTTACAGGGAGCCAACACTGAAGCTTTCTTT
>TRBJ2-1|.|TRBV2|.
CARRAVGTGEQFF
TGTGCCCGGAGGGCCGTTGGGACGGGTGAGCAGTTCTTC
>TRBJ2-7|.|TRBV6-6|TRBD1
CASSSGGSSYEQYF
TGTGCCAGCAGTTCAGGGGGCAGCTCCTACGAGCAGTACTTC
>TRBJ1-2|.|TRBV7-3|.
CASSAQQIYTF
TGTGCCAGCAGCGCCCAACAGATCTACACCTTC